This T cell receptor beta chain is from a study of regulatory T cells in long-lasting Graves disease. Time point in this sample: newly diagnosed GD, antithyroid drugs for less than 3 months. After RNA was extracted from PBMCs, the TCR library was made from it. This clonotype was seen many times. Trimming stripped 1 base from V and 6 bases from J, with 11 bases between. Germline V gene lookup returns CDR1 SGHAT and CDR2 FQNNGV. The CDR3 loop spans 14 amino acids. Building of the TCR beta libraries involved iRepertoire HTBI primers and Arm-PCR of CDR3 regions. TCRdb fed the multiplex PCR reads into MiXCR, producing one record per CDR3 protein. The sample holds approximately 300,000 distinct CDR3 sequences, over 15% seen once.

V is TRBV11-2 and J is TRBJ2-3, with D possibly TRBD2 on 5 matching bases. Source: peripheral blood mononuclear cells (PBMCs), taken at new diagnosis, from a patient treated with antithyroid drugs. This receptor was obtained from a female donor with Graves disease. The CDR3 DNA sequence: TGTGCCAGCAGCTTAGGGGGAGTGAGGGATACGCAGTATTTT. Translating it yields CASSLGGVRDTQYF.